The 12 T cell receptor beta chains reported below all come from one sample, sequenced in a study of blood T cell repertoires in COVID-19 (dated by TCRdb to between 2020 and 2021). Receptors were amplified or captured by the immunoSEQ multiplex PCR assay. Here the immuneACCESS table is served through TCRdb, limited to in-frame sequences with V and J called. Missing clones are a known gap in these copies; in checked studies unresolved V genes cover under half, and the rest lacks a known reason. The table for this sample lists roughly 450,000 clones; about 90% of them were counted only once. Of the sample, 0.6% is held by the ten largest clones. Sequenced material: PBMCs or T cells enriched from blood (not recorded which). The receptors here all came from a man between 18 and 29 years old who had recovered from COVID-19.

The chain has TRBV5-1 and TRBJ1-2; 10 bases match TRBD1. The CDR3 covers 15 residues. The V gene's germline CDR1 is SGHRS and CDR2 YFSETQ. V dropped 0 bases and J dropped 4; count of bases not matched to a gene: 3. CDR3 amino acids: CASSLGQGATYGYTF. CDR3 sequence (DNA): TGCGCCAGCAGCTTGGGACAGGGGGCAACCTATGGCTACACCTTC.

The gene calls are TRBV9 and TRBJ1-2; tentative D call: TRBD1 (5 bases). CDR1 and CDR2 (germline): SGDLS, YYNGEE. V dropped 3 bases and J dropped 4 bases, with 10 bases sitting between them. The CDR3 runs 13 residues. The CDR3 bases are TGTGCCAGCAGCGCCCGACAGTCCTATGGCTACACCTTC. Its translation is CASSARQSYGYTF.

This clone showed up just a few times. The chain joins TRBV12-5 to TRBJ2-2, with TRBD2 identical over 8 bases. The CDR3 sequence is 16 residues long. Germline V CDR1 and CDR2: LGHNT, FRNRAP. V shed 1 base, J shed 5 bases, and the junction held 6 bases outside the gene matches. The CDR3 is CASGLEGTSRTGELFF. In nucleotides, the CDR3 is TGTGCTAGTGGTTTGGAGGGGACTAGTCGAACCGGGGAGCTGTTTTTT.

The chain couples TRBV11-2 to TRBJ1-2; 10 bases align to TRBD1. This CDR3 has 15 residues. V shed 6 bases and J 6 bases; nucleotides not matched to a gene: 10. The germline CDR1 and CDR2 sequences are SGHAT and FQNNGV. Here the CDR3 reads CASRAVRQGANGYTF. The CDR3 nucleotides read TGTGCCAGCAGGGCCGTACGACAGGGGGCGAATGGCTACACCTTC.

The genes are TRBV11-3 and TRBJ1-1, with a tentative D call TRBD1 (5 bases). Germline CDR1 and CDR2: SGHNT and YENEEA. V lost 7 bases and J 1 base, leaving 19 bases between the germline ends. This CDR3 region has 16 residues. CDR3 region: CASTTPWGQKNTEAFF. The CDR3 nucleotides read TGTGCCAGCACCACCCCCTGGGGCCAGAAGAACACTGAAGCTTTCTTT.

This chain links TRBV29-1 with TRBJ1-1; D may be TRBD1 (6 bases). Germline V gene lookup returns CDR1 SQVTM and CDR2 ANQGSEA. This CDR3 has 11 amino acids. Trimming shortened V by 8 bases and J by 6 bases, and 13 bases separated the two germline ends. The CDR3 here is CSPSRGSEAFF. The CDR3 DNA follows: TGCAGCCCTTCGAGGGGGTCTGAAGCTTTCTTT.

The CDR3 protein is CASTSSGSFDEQFF. Written as DNA, the CDR3 is TGTGCCAGCACTTCTAGCGGGAGTTTCGATGAGCAGTTCTTC. The chain carries TRBV2 and TRBJ2-1, with 10 bases aligning to TRBD2. From germline, CDR1 is SNHLY and CDR2 FYNNEI. This CDR3 region has 14 residues. V lost 7 bases to trimming and J lost 8 bases; unmatched junction nucleotides: 8.

The chain carries TRBV9 and TRBJ2-3, with a tentative D call TRBD2 (6 bases). Germline V CDR1 and CDR2: SGDLS, YYNGEE. The CDR3 has 14 amino acids. V lost 1 base and J 4 bases, leaving 10 bases between the germline ends. The DNA for the CDR3 is TGTGCCAGCAGCGTAAAGGGAGGCCCAGATACGCAGTATTTT. Protein: CASSVKGGPDTQYF.

This chain connects TRBV27 to TRBJ2-3, with D maybe TRBD2 (5 bases). This CDR3 has 18 amino acids. Germline V gene data show CDR1 as MNHEY and CDR2 as SMNVEV (reference sequence). Trimming stripped 3 bases from V and 2 bases from J, with 21 bases between. The CDR3 nucleotides are TGTGCCAGCAGTTTGAGGGTTGGGCTATCAGGAAACACAGATACGCAGTATTTT. Residues: CASSLRVGLSGNTDTQYF.

The rearrangement joins TRBV6-1 to TRBJ2-7; D is unclear. Per the germline V gene, CDR1 is MNHNS and CDR2 is SASEGT. The CDR3 is 13 amino acids. The ends were cut back, 2 bases at V and 4 bases at J, with 9 bases in the middle. The CDR3 is CASSESEFYEQYF. The DNA of the CDR3 is TGTGCCAGCAGTGAATCGGAGTTTTACGAGCAGTACTTC.

The J gene is TRBJ2-2, the V gene TRBV9; 7 nucleotides line up with TRBD1. Germline CDR1 reads SGDLS; CDR2 reads YYNGEE. The V segment lost 3 bases and the J segment 2 bases; nucleotides outside the gene matches: 4. This CDR3 region has 15 residues. The CDR3 DNA follows: TGTGCCAGCAGCGCCGGGACAGCTAACACCGGGGAGCTGTTTTTT. The encoded protein is CASSAGTANTGELFF. Supplemented by reference TRBV9 and TRBJ2-2, the full variable domain reads DSGVTQTPKHLITATGQRVTLRCSPRSGDLSVYWYQQSLDQGLQFLIQYYNGEERAKGNILERFSAQQFPDLHSELNLSSLELGDSALYFCASSAGTANTGELFFGEGSRLTVL.

This clone has a handful of counts. This chain links TRBV5-1 with TRBJ2-7; 13 positions match TRBD2. This CDR3 is 16 amino acids long. Trimming at V came to 4 bases and at J to 1 base, leaving 5 bases not matched to a gene. Germline V lookup: CDR1 SGHRS, CDR2 YFSETQ. The chain's CDR3 is CASSRTSGSPSYEQYF. CDR3 DNA: TGCGCCAGCAGCCGGACTAGCGGGAGCCCGTCCTACGAGCAGTACTTC.